The 30 T cell receptor beta chains below all came from one sample that was sequenced in a study of identical twins listed by TCRdb under 2016. Libraries came from 5' RACE. For sequencing, an Illumina HiSeq 2000 was employed. Starting from the raw public reads, TCRdb applied fastp trimming at Q25, assembled clones with MiXCR and retained in-frame beta chains. Each record represents a unique CDR3 protein, reported with the most common genes and DNA among its rows. Here the sample has roughly 630,000 distinct CDR3 sequences; roughly 7.2% occur a single time. Around 1.6% of the sample comes from the top ten. This sample was shared with a second study, whose subject was yellow fever vaccine responses in identical twins.

The specimen was PBMCs. The origin of the receptors is a woman in her late teens or twenties in good health.

The V gene is TRBV7-8, the J gene TRBJ2-1, with TRBD2 matching over 12 bases. The germline CDR1 and CDR2 sequences are SGHVS and FQNEAQ. Trimming at V came to 5 bases and at J to 2 bases, leaving 13 bases not matched to a gene. CDR3 size: 19 residues. The CDR3 sequence is CASSARTSGKNPTYNEQFF. The CDR3 DNA is TGTGCCAGCAGCGCCCGGACTAGCGGGAAAAATCCTACCTACAATGAGCAGTTCTTC.

This rearrangement joins TRBV12-3 or TRBV12-4 to TRBJ2-1; 10 nucleotides agree with TRBD2. J was trimmed by 0 bases and V by 3 bases; bases with no gene match: 2. This CDR3 region has 16 residues. The CDR3 region is CASSFSGRSSYNEQFF. CDR3 nucleotides: TGTGCCAGCAGTTTTAGCGGGAGGAGCTCCTACAATGAGCAGTTCTTC.

In this sample, this clonotype turned up a few times. The chain joins TRBV13 to TRBJ2-1; weak D call: TRBD1 (7 bases). The germline CDR1 and CDR2 sequences are PRHDT and FYEKMQ (reference sequence). The CDR3 length is 16 residues. Trimming shortened V by 5 bases and J by 8 bases, and 22 bases separated the two germline ends. The CDR3 DNA reads TGTGCCAGCAGCGCCCGTTGGGACAGCGGGTTTCATGAGCAGTTCTTC. This gives the protein CASSARWDSGFHEQFF. Filled out from reference TRBV13 and TRBJ2-1, the complete variable domain reads AAGVIQSPRHLIKEKRETATLKCYPIPRHDTVYWYQQGPGQDPQFLISFYEKMQSDKGSIPDRFSAQQFSDYHSELNMSSLELGDSALYFCASSARWDSGFHEQFFGPGTRLTVL.

This clonotype was seen more than once but under ten times. The chain combines TRBV7-9 with TRBJ2-5, with D perhaps TRBD1 or TRBD2 (6 bases each). Germline-derived CDR1 and CDR2 are SEHNR and FQNEAQ (reference sequence). The CDR3 contains 15 residues. Trimming took off 1 base at V and 4 bases at J, with 13 bases between the two ends. This CDR3 reads CASSLGRRGGETQYF. In DNA, the CDR3 is TGTGCCAGCAGCTTAGGTCGCAGGGGAGGAGAGACCCAGTACTTC.

The sample holds a few counts of this clonotype. J is TRBJ2-3 and V is TRBV7-9; D not resolved. Germline V gene data show CDR1 as SEHNR and CDR2 as FQNEAQ (reference sequence). The V gene lost 5 bases and the J gene lost 3 bases, with 12 bases spanning the gap. CDR3 length: 14 residues. The DNA for the CDR3 is TGTGCCAGCAGCCCAGCCCGTGTGACAGATACGCAGTATTTT. The encoded protein is CASSPARVTDTQYF.

This clonotype occurred many times. This chain uses TRBV14 with TRBJ2-7; no definite D call. Germline CDR1 SGHDN, CDR2 FVKESK. This CDR3 has 13 residues. V gave up 1 base and J gave up 6 bases, with 10 bases separating them. In DNA form, the CDR3 reads TGTGCCAGCAGCCAAGCCCGCTCGGGCGAGCAGTACTTC. This gives the protein CASSQARSGEQYF. The full variable domain, completed using reference TRBV14 and TRBJ2-7, is EAGVTQFPSHSVIEKGQTVTLRCDPISGHDNLYWYRRVMGKEIKFLLHFVKESKQDESGMPNNRFLAERTGGTYSTLKVQPAELEDSGVYFCASSQARSGEQYFGPGTRLTVT.

The chain carries TRBV7-8 and TRBJ2-7; D may match TRBD1 or TRBD2 (5 bases each). In germline, CDR1 is SGHVS, CDR2 FQNEAQ. V lost 3 bases and J lost 6, with 9 bases in between. The CDR3 runs to 12 residues. CDR3 sequence (DNA): TGTGCCAGCAGCTTCGTTGGGACCGAGCAGTACTTC. As protein: CASSFVGTEQYF.

This clonotype was picked up many times. This rearrangement joins TRBV24-1 to TRBJ1-2; no firm D call. V lost 1 base and J lost 2, with 7 bases in between. This CDR3 has 14 amino acids. Germline-derived CDR1 and CDR2 are KGHDR and SFDVKD. The chain's CDR3 is CATSDFYSNYGYTF. The CDR3 DNA reads as TGTGCCACCAGTGATTTCTACTCCAACTATGGCTACACCTTC.

This clonotype has only a few counts. The chain links TRBV29-1 to TRBJ2-1; D is ambiguous. The CDR3 is made up of 12 amino acids. Trimming stripped 6 bases from V and 2 bases from J, with 8 bases between. CDR1 and CDR2 (germline): SQVTM, ANQGSEA. The CDR3 DNA is TGCAGCGTAGCTGACACCTACAATGAGCAGTTCTTC. Translating gives CSVADTYNEQFF.

The table lists this clonotype with a few counts. The rearrangement links TRBV20-1 to TRBJ2-5, with D perhaps TRBD2 (6 bases). In germline, CDR1 is DFQATT, CDR2 SNEGSKA (reference sequence). Deletions cut 3 bases from V and 2 bases from J, with 10 bases between. This CDR3 contains 13 residues. CDR3 DNA: TGCAGTGCTAGGGCGGGGCTGCAAGAGACCCAGTACTTC. Translated, it gives CSARAGLQETQYF.

The chain joins TRBV7-6 to TRBJ2-7; 10 bases match TRBD2. The germline V gene encodes CDR1 SGHVS and CDR2 FNYEAQ. The length of the CDR3 is 14 residues. With 6 bases clipped from V and 2 bases from J, the junction kept 4 bases outside the gene matches. The CDR3 protein is CASRQREGPYEQYF. CDR3 in DNA: TGTGCCAGCAGGCAGCGGGAGGGCCCCTACGAGCAGTACTTC.

This clonotype was detected only a few times. The limits of the CDR3 on the DNA are not certain, so only TCRdb's listed CDR3 is given. V and J are TRBV6-5 and TRBJ2-3. Germline V lookup: CDR1 MNHEY, CDR2 SVGAGI. The CDR3 is 16 residues long, counting both termini. The CDR3 loop reads CASSSSTGSSTDTQYF.

In nucleotides, the CDR3 is TGCAGTGCTCTCCGGGACGGAGCCTACGAGCAGTACGTC. As protein: CSALRDGAYEQYV. The V call is TRBV20-1, the J call TRBJ2-7; D assignment may be TRBD1 or TRBD2 (5 bases each). Trimming pared 5 bases from V and 2 bases from J, leaving 13 bases between. There are 13 residues in the CDR3. The germline gives CDR1 DFQATT, CDR2 SNEGSKA (reference sequence).

The table lists this clonotype with a few counts. The V call is TRBV20-1, the J call TRBJ2-7; 10 bases line up with TRBD1. In germline, CDR1 is DFQATT, CDR2 SNEGSKA (reference sequence). V lost 2 bases and J lost 2; bases outside the gene matches: 3. The CDR3 is made up of 14 amino acids. For the CDR3, the DNA is TGCAGTGCTAGACCCGGGACAGGGGCCTACGAGCAGTACTTC. It encodes CSARPGTGAYEQYF.

J is TRBJ2-4 and V is TRBV28, with TRBD1 matching 7 bases. The CDR3 runs to 12 residues. CDR1 is MDHEN and CDR2 is SYDVKM in the germline V gene. Trimming cost V 1 base and J 12 bases; bases outside gene matches: 3. The CDR3 DNA reads as TGTGCCAGCAGTTTATTGGGACAGTCTCAGTACTTC. Translation: CASSLLGQSQYF.

This clonotype was picked up many times. The chain has TRBV20-1 and TRBJ1-5; the match to TRBD1 covers 7 bases. CDR1 is DFQATT and CDR2 is SNEGSKA in the germline V gene (reference sequence). Trimming removed 4 bases from V and 2 bases from J; junction bases left unmatched: 5. The CDR3 is 14 amino acids. The CDR3 reads CSAKQGTGNQPQHF. For the CDR3, the DNA is TGCAGTGCTAAACAGGGGACAGGCAATCAGCCCCAGCATTTT.

CDR3 in amino acids: CASLWREMGSYNEQFF. DNA of the CDR3: TGTGCTTCCCTATGGCGGGAGATGGGATCCTACAATGAGCAGTTCTTC. The genes are TRBV11-2 and TRBJ2-1, with 7 bases that match TRBD2. Germline values: CDR1 SGHAT, CDR2 FQNNGV. The length of the CDR3 is 16 residues.

This clonotype was found a few times. The J gene is TRBJ1-1, the V gene TRBV4-1; D possibly corresponds to TRBD1 (5 bases). CDR1 and CDR2 (germline): MGHRA, YSYEKL. Trimming took 3 bases from V and 6 from J, leaving 11 bases between them. The CDR3 runs to 13 residues. DNA of the CDR3: TGCGCCAGCAGCCAGATCCGGGACCCTGAAGCTTTCTTT. Amino acids: CASSQIRDPEAFF.

This clonotype was seen at least ten times. Here the CDR3 DNA reads TGCAGCGTTGTGCAGGGTAATGAGCAGTTCTTC. It codes for CSVVQGNEQFF. This chain uses TRBV29-1 with TRBJ2-1; a weak D match, TRBD1 (5 bases). V was clipped by 4 bases and J by 7 bases, with 8 bases between them. Germline CDR1 and CDR2: SQVTM and ANQGSEA. The CDR3 sequence is 11 residues long.

The chain recombines TRBV20-1 with TRBJ2-7, with D perhaps TRBD2 (5 bases). This CDR3 comprises 14 residues. Germline CDR1 is DFQATT and CDR2 is SNEGSKA (reference sequence). V was pared by 5 bases and J by 2 bases, with 16 bases between. As DNA, the CDR3 is TGCAGTGCTTCCGACTACCTCGAGACCTACGAGCAGTACTTC. Residues: CSASDYLETYEQYF.

This clonotype has ten or more counts. The rearrangement joins TRBV5-1 to TRBJ2-2; D gene unclear. The germline CDR1 and CDR2 sequences are SGHRS and YFSETQ. The CDR3 consists of 13 residues. The V gene lost 2 bases and the J gene lost 5 bases, with 7 bases spanning the gap. As DNA, the CDR3 is TGCGCCAGCAGCTTCAGGTTTACCGGGGAGCTGTTTTTT. Translated: CASSFRFTGELFF.

A few counts support this clonotype. The chain joins TRBV6-5 to TRBJ2-6; D is unresolved. From germline, CDR1 is MNHEY and CDR2 SVGAGI. This CDR3 region has 16 residues. Deletions cut 2 bases from V and 0 bases from J, with 8 bases between. This chain's CDR3 is CASSYDGTSGANVLTF. The CDR3 DNA is TGTGCCAGCAGTTACGACGGAACCTCTGGGGCCAACGTCCTGACTTTC.

This clonotype was seen many times. This chain joins TRBV12-3 or TRBV12-4 and TRBJ1-2; D not resolved. The CDR3 runs 11 residues. The V and J ends lost 5 bases and 4 bases respectively, with 5 bases between them. In DNA form, the CDR3 reads TGTGCCAGCAGTGAGGCCTATGGCTACACCTTC. Translated: CASSEAYGYTF.

This clonotype occurred many times. This chain uses TRBV10-3 with TRBJ2-3; TRBD2 might be the D (6 bases). CDR3 length: 17 amino acids. Germline CDR1 ENHRY, CDR2 SYGVKD. V gave up 6 bases and J gave up 4 bases, with 23 bases separating them. CDR3 in amino acids: CAISITPGLQNSDTQYF. Here the CDR3 DNA reads TGTGCCATCAGCATAACACCGGGACTCCAAAACTCAGATACGCAGTATTTT.

This clonotype was observed a few times. The chain recombines TRBV7-9 with TRBJ2-2, with D possibly TRBD2 on 6 matching bases. This CDR3 is 15 amino acids long. CDR1 is SEHNR, CDR2 FQNEAQ, per germline (reference sequence). Between the trimmed V and J ends, which lost 2 bases and 6 bases, there was a span of 13 bases. The CDR3 bases are TGTGCCAGCAGCTTACAAGGGACGGGGGCCGGGGAGCTGTTTTTT. This translates into CASSLQGTGAGELFF. Together with reference TRBV7-9 and TRBJ2-2, the CDR3 gives the full variable domain: DTGVSQNPRHKITKRGQNVTFRCDPISEHNRLYWYRQTLGQGPEFLTYFQNEAQLEKSRLLSDRFSAERPKGSFSTLEIQRTEQGDSAMYLCASSLQGTGAGELFFGEGSRLTVL.

The table lists this clonotype with many counts. J is TRBJ2-7 and V is TRBV6-1; a weak D match, TRBD2 (6 bases). This CDR3 has 15 residues. V lost 5 bases and J 7 bases, leaving 21 bases between the germline ends. In germline, CDR1 is MNHNS, CDR2 SASEGT. The CDR3 nucleotides are TGTGCCAGCAGTCCTCCCGGGACCCGAGGAGGGGAGCAGTACTTC. Its protein is CASSPPGTRGGEQYF.

This clonotype appeared many times. The chain carries TRBV7-3 and TRBJ2-5; 7 bases are a match to TRBD2. CDR1 and CDR2 from the germline V gene are SGHTA and FQGTGA. This CDR3 comprises 15 residues. Trimming removed 2 bases from V and 3 bases from J; junction bases left unmatched: 6. CDR3 sequence: CASSLVGLAEETQYF. The CDR3, as DNA: TGTGCCAGCAGCTTAGTGGGGCTAGCGGAAGAGACCCAGTACTTC.

This chain joins TRBV28 and TRBJ1-1, with 10 bases lining up with TRBD1. V shed 5 bases and J 1 base; nucleotides not matched to a gene: 7. The CDR3 loop spans 16 amino acids. Germline V gene sequence: CDR1 MDHEN, CDR2 SYDVKM. This CDR3 reads CASSVPGQGTNTEAFF. The DNA of the CDR3 is TGTGCCAGCAGTGTCCCGGGACAGGGGACGAACACTGAAGCTTTCTTT.

V is TRBV5-6 and J is TRBJ1-1, with D possibly matching TRBD1 (5 bases). The length of the CDR3 is 14 residues. Germline values: CDR1 SGHDT, CDR2 YYEEEE. Deletions cut 2 bases from V and 1 base from J, with 9 bases between. In DNA form, the CDR3 reads TGTGCCAGCAGCTTCGACAGAACGAACACTGAAGCTTTCTTT. Encoded protein: CASSFDRTNTEAFF.

This clonotype has a count of ten or more. This rearrangement joins TRBV7-8 to TRBJ1-4; TRBD1 agrees at 7 bases. The ends lost 4 bases at V and 5 bases at J; junction bases unmatched: 7. The CDR3 consists of 15 residues. Germline CDR1 SGHVS, CDR2 FQNEAQ. This CDR3 is CASSSPGTENEKLFF. The DNA of the CDR3 is TGTGCCAGCAGCTCCCCCGGGACAGAGAATGAAAAACTGTTTTTT.